The source of this T cell receptor (beta chain) is a study of blood T cell repertoires in COVID-19. Study background: Acute and convalescent COVID-19 specimens originated in the United States, Italy and Spain. T cells, B-cell-depleted T cells, or PBMCs supplied cDNA or gDNA.

Per the original methods: It was from reference gene primer amplification that nucleated cell counts were estimated. TCRdb's table, derived via immunoSEQ multiplex PCR, lists solely in-frame clones and lacks some. D and trimming were read from the DNA, whereas the V and J calls and clone size are those reported in that table. The data show approximately 97,000 clones, about 85% seen once. In this sample, this clone turned up once. Trimming removed 4 bases from V and 4 bases from J; junction bases left unmatched: 16. Germline-derived CDR1 and CDR2 are LNHDA and SQIVND (reference sequence). The CDR3 is 19 amino acids.

Sequenced sample: peripheral blood. This sequence originates from a man in his sixties with acute or convalescent COVID-19. V usage is TRBV19 and J usage is TRBJ2-3; TRBD2 aligns across 11 bases. As DNA, the CDR3 is TGTGCCAGTAGTACAACTAGCGGGGGCGGTCCGTTTCGGGCAGATACGCAGTATTTT. The encoded protein is CASSTTSGGGPFRADTQYF.